What follows describes a single T cell receptor beta chain. Its antigen is unidentified. This entry belongs to a study of shared clonotypes between healthy human individuals. Broader study findings: Larger estimated richness was generally seen in naive subsets than in memory subsets.

Deletions cut 5 bases from V and 0 bases from J, with 11 bases between. CDR1 and CDR2 (germline): SGDLS, YYNGEE. The CDR3 spans 14 residues. Free of recent acute infections or vaccinations, the donors were healthy HIV-negative adults. Genomic DNA of every subset was divided equally among multiple immunoSEQ plates. Produced via immunoSEQ multiplex PCR; TCRdb's table is partial and in-frame only. The sample includes roughly 2.5 million clones, approximately 92% of them seen just once. The V and J genes are TRBV9 and TRBJ1-2; D call uncertain. The TCR originated in a man aged 18 to 30 in good health. The source material was naive CD4+ T cells sorted from blood. Subset specified: CD45RA+ positively selected. The CDR3 nucleotides are TGTGCCAGCAGGACATACGGCGCTAACTATGGCTACACCTTC. Amino acid sequence: CASRTYGANYGYTF.